This T cell receptor beta chain comes out of a study of T-cell memory formation after mild COVID-19. At the level of the study: Largely donor-specific sequence clusters came from a couple of donors.

From germline, CDR1 is DFQATT and CDR2 SNEGSKA (reference sequence). The junction had 7 bases not matched to a gene; V was cut back by 2 bases and J by 0 bases. The CDR3 loop spans 18 amino acids. TCRdb recomputed calls from the 5' RACE reads with MiXCR, one row per CDR3 protein. This table has about 560,000 distinct CDR3 sequences, roughly 18% appearing once. Material: PBMCs or a T cell subset sorted from them (not recorded which). The chain carries TRBV20-1 and TRBJ2-1; the match to TRBD2 covers 13 bases. The sequence was obtained from an adult woman who had mild COVID-19 (a few samples of this study predate the infection). Cell type and time point are not known. The CDR3 DNA follows: TGCAGTGCTAGAAGGACTAGCGGGAGTCGTGGCTCCTACAATGAGCAGTTCTTC. It codes for CSARRTSGSRGSYNEQFF.